This T cell receptor beta chain was documented in a study of OX40 agonist ivuxolimab in advanced cancers. General study findings and limits: The specificity for antigen of the expanded peripheral T cells was not determined.

Per germline, CDR1 MGHRA and CDR2 YSYEKL. Germline trimming cut 3 bases from V and 3 bases from J; bases unmatched to any gene: 11. The CDR3 is 16 amino acids. On this clone itself: Its antigen is not known.

Method: immunoSEQ multiplex PCR; TCRdb's copy keeps in-frame clones and lacks some. The sample includes 60,000 to 80,000 clones, around 79% of them seen just once. This chain connects TRBV4-1 to TRBJ2-7; 7 bases match TRBD1. The starting material was CD4+ or CD8+ T cells sorted from blood, obtained in a trial of the OX40 agonist ivuxolimab. This TCR was sampled from an adult with an advanced solid tumor such as melanoma, head and neck, liver or kidney cancer. The CDR3 DNA reads TGCGCCAGCAGCCATAGACAGGGAGCGTCGAACTACGAGCAGTACTTC. Residues: CASSHRQGASNYEQYF.